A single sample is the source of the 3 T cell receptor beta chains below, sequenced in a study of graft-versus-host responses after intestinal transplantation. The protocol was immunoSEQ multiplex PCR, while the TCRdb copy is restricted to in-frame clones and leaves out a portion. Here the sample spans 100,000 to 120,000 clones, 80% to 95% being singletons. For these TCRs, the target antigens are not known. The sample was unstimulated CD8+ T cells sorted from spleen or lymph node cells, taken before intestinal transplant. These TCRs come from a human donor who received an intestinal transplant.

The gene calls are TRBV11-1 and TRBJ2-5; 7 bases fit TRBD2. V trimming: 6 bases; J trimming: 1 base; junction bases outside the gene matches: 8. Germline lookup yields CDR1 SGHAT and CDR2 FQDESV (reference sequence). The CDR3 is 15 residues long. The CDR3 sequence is CASSFSGMPQETQYF. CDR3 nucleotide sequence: TGTGCCAGCAGTTTCAGCGGGATGCCCCAAGAGACCCAGTACTTC.

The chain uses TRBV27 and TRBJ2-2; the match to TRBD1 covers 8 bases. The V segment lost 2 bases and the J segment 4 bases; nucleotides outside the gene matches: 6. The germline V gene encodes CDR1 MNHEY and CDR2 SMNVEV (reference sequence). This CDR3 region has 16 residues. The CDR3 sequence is CASSLLDRVSTGELFF. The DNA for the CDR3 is TGTGCCAGCAGTTTACTGGACAGGGTCAGCACCGGGGAGCTGTTTTTT.

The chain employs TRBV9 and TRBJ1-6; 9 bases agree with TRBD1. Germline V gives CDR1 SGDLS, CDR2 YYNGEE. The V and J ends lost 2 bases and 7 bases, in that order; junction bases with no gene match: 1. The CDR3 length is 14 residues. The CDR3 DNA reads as TGTGCCAGCAGCGTGGGACAGGGAAATTCACCCCTCCACTTT. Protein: CASSVGQGNSPLHF.